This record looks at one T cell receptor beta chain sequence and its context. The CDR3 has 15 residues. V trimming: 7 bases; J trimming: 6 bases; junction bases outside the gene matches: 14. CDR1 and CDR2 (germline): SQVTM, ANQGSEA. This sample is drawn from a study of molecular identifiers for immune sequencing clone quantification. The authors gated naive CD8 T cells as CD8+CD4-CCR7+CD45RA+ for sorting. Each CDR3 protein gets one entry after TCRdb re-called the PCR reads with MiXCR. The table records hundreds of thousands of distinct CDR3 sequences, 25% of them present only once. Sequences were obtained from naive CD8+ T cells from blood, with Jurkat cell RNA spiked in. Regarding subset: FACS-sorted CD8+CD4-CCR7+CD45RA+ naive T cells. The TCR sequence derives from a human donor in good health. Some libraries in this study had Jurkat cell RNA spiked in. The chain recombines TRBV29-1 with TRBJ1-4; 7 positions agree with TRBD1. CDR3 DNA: TGCAGCGCCACGACAGGGTATGGTAGCGATGAAAAACTGTTTTTT. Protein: CSATTGYGSDEKLFF.